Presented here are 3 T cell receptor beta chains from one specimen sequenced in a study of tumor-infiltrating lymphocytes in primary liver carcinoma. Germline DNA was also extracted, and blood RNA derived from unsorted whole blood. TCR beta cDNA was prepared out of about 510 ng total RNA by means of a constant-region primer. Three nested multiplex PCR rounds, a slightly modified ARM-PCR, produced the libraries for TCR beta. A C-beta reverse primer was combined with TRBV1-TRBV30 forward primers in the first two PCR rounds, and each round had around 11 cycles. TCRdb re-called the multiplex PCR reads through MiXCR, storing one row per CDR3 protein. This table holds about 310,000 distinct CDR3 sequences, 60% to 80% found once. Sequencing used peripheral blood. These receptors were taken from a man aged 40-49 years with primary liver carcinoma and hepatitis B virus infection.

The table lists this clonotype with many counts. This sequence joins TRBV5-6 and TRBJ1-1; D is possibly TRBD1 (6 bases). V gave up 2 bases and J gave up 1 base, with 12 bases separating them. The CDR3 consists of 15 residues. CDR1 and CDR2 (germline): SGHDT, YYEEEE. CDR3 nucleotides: TGTGCCAGCAGCTTTGGCCCGGACAGGAACACTGAAGCTTTCTTT. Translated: CASSFGPDRNTEAFF.

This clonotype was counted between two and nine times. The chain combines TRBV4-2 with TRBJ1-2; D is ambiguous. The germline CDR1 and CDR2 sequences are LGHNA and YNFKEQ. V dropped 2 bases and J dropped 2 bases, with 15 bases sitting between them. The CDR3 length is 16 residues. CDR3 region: CASSQPTQALNYGYTF. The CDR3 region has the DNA TGTGCCAGCAGCCAACCCACCCAGGCCCTAAACTATGGCTACACCTTC.

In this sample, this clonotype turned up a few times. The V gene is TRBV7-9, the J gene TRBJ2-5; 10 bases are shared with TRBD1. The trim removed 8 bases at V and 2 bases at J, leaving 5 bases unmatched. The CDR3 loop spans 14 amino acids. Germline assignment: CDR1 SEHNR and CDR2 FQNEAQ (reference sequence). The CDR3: CASQRDRGQETQYF. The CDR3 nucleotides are TGTGCCAGCCAGCGGGACAGGGGACAAGAGACCCAGTACTTC.